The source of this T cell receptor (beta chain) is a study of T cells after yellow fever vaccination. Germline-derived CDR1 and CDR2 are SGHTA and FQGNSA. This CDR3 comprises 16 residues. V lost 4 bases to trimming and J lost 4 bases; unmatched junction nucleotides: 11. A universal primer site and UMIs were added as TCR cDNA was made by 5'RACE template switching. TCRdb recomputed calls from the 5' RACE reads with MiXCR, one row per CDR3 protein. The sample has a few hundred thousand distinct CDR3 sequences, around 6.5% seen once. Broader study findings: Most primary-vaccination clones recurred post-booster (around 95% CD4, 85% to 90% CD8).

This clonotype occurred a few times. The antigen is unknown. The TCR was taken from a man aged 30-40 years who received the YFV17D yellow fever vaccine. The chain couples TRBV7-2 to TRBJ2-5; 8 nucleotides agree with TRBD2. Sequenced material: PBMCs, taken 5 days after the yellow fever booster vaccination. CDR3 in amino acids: CASSSPSAGAGETQYF. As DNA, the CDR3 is TGTGCCAGCAGCTCACCCTCAGCGGGAGCCGGAGAGACCCAGTACTTC.